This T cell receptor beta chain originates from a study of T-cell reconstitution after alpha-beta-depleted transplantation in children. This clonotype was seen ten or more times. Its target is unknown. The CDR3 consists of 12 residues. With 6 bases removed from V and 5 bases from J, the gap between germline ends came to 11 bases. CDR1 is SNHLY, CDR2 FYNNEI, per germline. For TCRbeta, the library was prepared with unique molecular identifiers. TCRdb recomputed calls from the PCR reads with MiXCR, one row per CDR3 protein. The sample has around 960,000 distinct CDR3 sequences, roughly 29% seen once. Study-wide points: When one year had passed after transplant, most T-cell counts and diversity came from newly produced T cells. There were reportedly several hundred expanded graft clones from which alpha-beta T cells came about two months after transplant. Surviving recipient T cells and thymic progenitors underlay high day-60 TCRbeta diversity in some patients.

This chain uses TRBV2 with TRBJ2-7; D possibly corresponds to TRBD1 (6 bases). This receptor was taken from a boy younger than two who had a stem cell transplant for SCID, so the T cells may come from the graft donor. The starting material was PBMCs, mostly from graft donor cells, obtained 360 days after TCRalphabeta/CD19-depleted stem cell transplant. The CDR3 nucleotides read TGTGCCAGCAGCGTATCAGGGGACGAGCAGTACTTC. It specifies CASSVSGDEQYF.